The 29 T cell receptor beta chains listed next were all sequenced from one sample in a study of tissue T cells after allogeneic stem cell transplantation (dated by TCRdb to between 2021 and 2022). The sample's time point label, decoded: mouse harvest day 7 after allogeneic transplant. Mouse grafts combined 10^7 T-cell-depleted bone marrow cells with 10^6 splenic CD5+ T cells, given via tail vein injection. Receptor libraries were prepared by the immunoSEQ multiplex PCR assay. TCRdb mirrors the immuneACCESS table, restricted to in-frame sequences. Some clones are absent from its copies; in checked studies, under half trace to an unresolved V gene, and the reason for the others is unknown. Here the sample has some 5,000 clones; 49% occur a single time. The biggest ten clones account for about a tenth of the sample. The sequenced material came from gut tissue. The receptors originated from a female BALB/c mouse given C57BL/6 T cells with graft-versus-host disease after an allogeneic hematopoietic cell transplant.

Remarks on this clone: Mouse germline and gene names are used. The CDR3 end lies 1 residue beyond the end of the read and is filled in from the germline J gene. The chain joins TRBV3 to TRBJ1-1, with 7 bases matching TRBD1. This CDR3 spans 14 amino acids. Germline trimming cut 4 bases from V and 1 base from J; bases unmatched to any gene: 3. Germline CDR1 reads SNHLY; CDR2 reads FYNGKV (reference sequence). CDR3 sequence reads: CASSSGQKNTEVFF. The covered CDR3 bases are TGTGCCAGCAGCTCGGGACAGAAAAACACAGAAGTCTTC.

In its sample, this clone was seen a few times. The genes and germline here are from mouse. With the read ending 1 residue before the CDR3 end, the germline J gene is used to fill in that end. The chain employs TRBV13-3 and TRBJ1-5; D is unclear. CDR3 length: 12 amino acids. V was shortened by 2 bases and J by 1 base, with 1 base between the two germline ends. The germline gives CDR1 NNHDY, CDR2 SYVADS. This chain's CDR3 is CASSENNQAPLF. The covered CDR3 bases are TGTGCCAGCAGTGAGAACAACCAGGCTCCGCTT.

This clone was seen a handful of times. Gene names and germline match the mouse. The read ends 1 residue early relative to the CDR3; the germline J gene fills the gap. The chain couples TRBV31 to TRBJ2-3; D could derive from TRBD1 or TRBD2 (5 bases each). The CDR3 sequence is 12 residues long. Between the trimmed V and J ends, which lost 8 bases and 0 bases, there was a span of 9 bases. Germline CDR1 GKSSPN, CDR2 SITVG. The sequenced part of the CDR3 DNA is TGTGCCCTCGGGGGTAGTGCAGAAACGCTGTAT. It is translated as CALGGSAETLY. The complete CDR3 protein is CALGGSAETLYF.

Comments on this clone: The gene symbols are mouse symbols. The read falls 1 residue short of the CDR3 end, and the missing part is taken from the germline J gene. This chain uses TRBV5 with TRBJ1-2, with D unresolved. V was pared by 4 bases and J by 0 bases, with 6 bases between. Germline V gene sequence: CDR1 LGHNA, CDR2 YNLKQL (reference sequence). The CDR3 spans 13 residues. The CDR3 is CASSPQANSDYTF. Partial CDR3 DNA: TGTGCCAGCAGCCCCCAGGCAAACTCCGACTACACC.

As regards this clone: Mouse gene names and germline throughout. Sequencing ends 1 residue short of the CDR3 end; the germline J gene provides the rest. V and J are TRBV26 and TRBJ2-3, with TRBD1 matching 9 bases. Germline-derived CDR1 and CDR2 are KGHPV and FQNQEV (reference sequence). The CDR3 has 14 residues. Unmatched junction bases numbered 2, after V lost 3 bases and J lost 4 bases. The CDR3 sequence: CASSLGTGTETLYF. The sequenced CDR3 bases are TGTGCCAGCAGTCTTGGGACAGGGACAGAAACGCTGTAT.

With regard to this clone: Gene names and germline refer to mouse. The read gets to within 1 residue of the CDR3 end, and the germline J gene fills in the rest. J is TRBJ1-3 and V is TRBV26; 9 bases agree with TRBD1. The length of the CDR3 is 15 residues. The V and J ends lost 4 bases and 2 bases, in that order; junction bases with no gene match: 3. The germline V gene encodes CDR1 KGHPV and CDR2 FQNQEV (reference sequence). CDR3 bases read: TGTGCCAGCAGTCCGGGACAGGGCCCTGGAAATACGCTCTAT. This translates into CASSPGQGPGNTLY. In full, the CDR3 is CASSPGQGPGNTLYF.

This clone rates as medium-sized (0.01 to 0.1%). Mouse gene names apply. The read ends 1 residue before the CDR3 terminus; that terminus is restored from the germline J gene. The chain combines TRBV29 with TRBJ2-1; 7 positions match TRBD1. J lost 4 bases, V lost 6 bases, and 3 bases had no gene match. CDR1 and CDR2 (germline): MSHET, SYDVDS. The CDR3 extends over 13 amino acids. The CDR3 DNA, read in part, is TGTGCTAGCAGCCGGGACAGATATGCTGAGCAGTTC. As protein: CASSRDRYAEQF. The CDR3, in full, reads CASSRDRYAEQFF.

This clone was picked up one time. Mouse germline and gene names are used. With the read ending 1 residue before the CDR3 end, the germline J gene is used to fill in that end. The chain links TRBV26 to TRBJ2-1; D is unclear. The V gene lost 0 bases and the J gene lost 2 bases, with 5 bases spanning the gap. Germline loops: CDR1 KGHPV, CDR2 FQNQEV (reference sequence). This CDR3 region has 14 residues. The CDR3 sequence is CASSLSGHYAEQFF. CDR3 DNA (partial): TGTGCCAGCAGTCTGTCAGGGCACTATGCTGAGCAGTTC.

A word on this clone: Gene names denote mouse genes. Read data end 1 residue before the CDR3 end; the end is taken from the germline J gene. The chain couples TRBV26 to TRBJ1-6, with TRBD1 matching over 8 bases. TRBJ1-6 is an ORF, and what it does is uncertain. The trim removed 4 bases at V and 6 bases at J, leaving 5 bases unmatched. Germline V gene lookup returns CDR1 KGHPV and CDR2 FQNQEV (reference sequence). The CDR3 has 15 amino acids. The CDR3 DNA, read in part, is TGTGCCAGCAGTCCCCGGACAGGGCGTAATTCGCCCCTCTAC. Its translation: CASSPRTGRNSPLY. The CDR3, in full, reads CASSPRTGRNSPLYF.

Note on this clone: Germline and genes here are mouse. Read data end 1 residue before the CDR3 end; the end is taken from the germline J gene. This chain connects TRBV3 to TRBJ2-4; no clear D gene. V lost 1 base to trimming and J lost 0 bases, with 2 bases between them. Germline V gene lookup returns CDR1 SNHLY and CDR2 FYNGKV (reference sequence). This CDR3 region has 13 residues. The sequenced CDR3 bases are TGTGCCAGCAGCTTAGTTAGTCAAAACACCTTGTAC. Translation gives CASSLVSQNTLY. The entire CDR3 protein is CASSLVSQNTLYF.

A word on this clone: Genes and germline are mouse. Coverage ceases 1 residue before the CDR3 finishes, and the germline J gene fills in the end. The chain has TRBV12-1 and TRBJ2-7; tentative D call: TRBD2 (6 bases). This CDR3 is built from 13 residues. Deletions cut 2 bases from V and 2 bases from J, with 9 bases between. Germline assignment: CDR1 SGHSN and CDR2 HYEKVE. Here the CDR3 reads CASSPLGPYEQYF. The sequenced CDR3 bases are TGTGCCAGCTCTCCTCTGGGGCCCTATGAACAGTAC.

Details on this clone: The listed genes are named as in mouse. The sequence runs out 1 residue before the end of the CDR3; the remainder is reconstructed from the germline J gene. Within the sample, other DNA sequences also encode this same CDR3. The chain joins TRBV26 to TRBJ1-1; TRBD1 agrees at 8 bases. V was clipped by 2 bases and J by 2 bases; unmatched bases: 1. CDR1 is KGHPV, CDR2 FQNQEV, per germline (reference sequence). The CDR3 length is 14 residues. CDR3 DNA, as far as it was read: TGTGCCAGCAGTCTGGGACAGGGTAACACAGAAGTCTTC. This gives the protein CASSLGQGNTEVF. The entire CDR3 reads CASSLGQGNTEVFF.

On this clone: All gene names here are mouse names. The DNA ends 1 residue before the CDR3 does, and the rest of the CDR3 is filled in from the germline J gene. The rearrangement links TRBV26 to TRBJ2-1; D perhaps matches TRBD1 (5 bases). The ends were cut back, 2 bases at V and 4 bases at J, with 9 bases in the middle. Germline V gives CDR1 KGHPV, CDR2 FQNQEV (reference sequence). The CDR3 spans 14 residues. CDR3 DNA, as far as it was read: TGTGCCAGCAGTCTGACAGGACAATATGCTGAGCAGTTC. Translated, it gives CASSLTGQYAEQF. The complete CDR3 protein is CASSLTGQYAEQFF.

A note on this clone: Each gene name is a mouse one. Read sequence stops 1 residue before the CDR3 end, and the germline J gene provides the missing end. This chain uses TRBV26 with TRBJ2-5, with D uncertain. The V end was cut by 3 bases, the J end by 0 bases, with 7 bases between. Germline CDR1 and CDR2: KGHPV and FQNQEV (reference sequence). The CDR3 has 14 residues. The sequenced part of the CDR3 DNA is TGTGCCAGCAGTCTCCAACTTAACCAAGACACCCAGTAC. Protein sequence: CASSLQLNQDTQY. The full CDR3 sequence reads CASSLQLNQDTQYF.

With respect to this clone: The germline and genes are mouse ones. The sequenced fragment ends 1 residue before the CDR3 boundary, so the rest is inferred from the germline J gene. The chain links TRBV19 to TRBJ1-4; maybe TRBD1 (6 bases). Looked up from germline, CDR1 is FNHDT and CDR2 is SITEND (reference sequence). The CDR3 extends over 15 amino acids. V shed 0 bases and J shed 0 bases, with 6 bases lying between them. The CDR3 reads CASSIGGLSNERLFF. The covered CDR3 bases are TGTGCCAGCAGTATAGGGGGGCTTTCCAACGAAAGATTATTT.

This clone is labeled large. All gene names here are mouse names. The read ends 1 residue early relative to the CDR3; the germline J gene fills the gap. The chain recombines TRBV14 with TRBJ1-2, with 7 bases fitting TRBD1. V was pared by 3 bases and J by 0 bases, with 2 bases of the junction left unmatched. The CDR3 has 14 amino acids. The germline V gene has CDR1 SGHDT and CDR2 FRDEAV. The CDR3 loop is CASSSGGANSDYTF. The CDR3 bases that were read are TGTGCCAGCAGTTCAGGGGGGGCAAACTCCGACTACACC.

A note on this clone: Germline and genes: mouse. From the germline J gene comes the end of the CDR3, since the read stops 1 residue before it. This chain joins TRBV26 and TRBJ2-2; TRBD2 agrees at 11 bases. With V trimmed by 6 bases and J by 2 bases, 2 bases remained unmatched. The germline V gene encodes CDR1 KGHPV and CDR2 FQNQEV (reference sequence). The CDR3 spans 15 residues. The CDR3 bases that were read are TGTGCCAGCAGCCGGGACTGGGGGAACACCGGGCAGCTCTAC. Its translation: CASSRDWGNTGQLY. The complete CDR3 sequence is CASSRDWGNTGQLYF.

Points on this clone: Here the gene names and germline are mouse. The read ends 1 residue early relative to the CDR3; the germline J gene fills the gap. V is TRBV26 and J is TRBJ2-4; the D gene is possibly TRBD2 (6 bases). The CDR3 runs 15 residues. Germline V gene lookup returns CDR1 KGHPV and CDR2 FQNQEV (reference sequence). Trimming left V 3 bases short and J 0 bases short, with 10 bases between. Incomplete CDR3 DNA: TGTGCCAGCAGTCTCACTGGGAGAAGTCAAAACACCTTGTAC. This codes for CASSLTGRSQNTLY. The CDR3 as a whole reads CASSLTGRSQNTLYF.

Concerning this clone itself: Genes here carry mouse names. The read ends 1 residue before the CDR3 terminus; that terminus is restored from the germline J gene. The chain joins TRBV26 to TRBJ1-5; unclear D gene. This CDR3 is 13 amino acids long. The germline V gene encodes CDR1 KGHPV and CDR2 FQNQEV (reference sequence). Trimming took 4 bases from V and 1 from J, leaving 5 bases between them. The CDR3 here is CASSPRNNQAPLF. The covered CDR3 bases are TGTGCCAGCAGTCCACGAAACAACCAGGCTCCGCTT.

On this clone itself: A read error may be the cause here, since a much bigger clone is one base away. Genes and germline are mouse. The read terminates 1 residue before the CDR3 end, so the remaining end is supplied by the germline J gene. The V gene is TRBV13-3, the J gene TRBJ2-7, with 8 bases lining up with TRBD2. CDR1 and CDR2 (germline): NNHDY, SYVADS. The length of the CDR3 is 15 residues. Trimming at V came to 0 bases and at J to 6 bases, leaving 8 bases not matched to a gene. The CDR3 loop is CASSDAWGGVREQYF. The part of the CDR3 DNA that was read is TGTGCCAGCAGTGATGCATGGGGGGGGGTCCGTGAACAGTAC.

Concerning this clone: The genes are named according to mouse. The CDR3 is cut off 1 residue early in the read; its end comes from the germline J gene. The chain joins TRBV13-3 to TRBJ2-3; 8 nucleotides line up with TRBD2. CDR3 length equals 14 residues. Per the germline V gene, CDR1 is NNHDY and CDR2 is SYVADS. With V trimmed by 3 bases and J by 0 bases, 0 bases remained unmatched. The covered CDR3 bases are TGTGCCAGCAGTGGGACTGGGAGTGCAGAAACGCTGTAT. Translated: CASSGTGSAETLY. The full-length CDR3 reads as CASSGTGSAETLYF.

On this clone: The genes and germline here are from mouse. CDR3 residues: CASSQETDTQYF. The covered CDR3 bases are TGTGCCAGCAGCCAAGAGACGGACACCCAGTAC. V and J are TRBV5 and TRBJ2-5; D call uncertain. The read stops 1 residue short of the end of the CDR3; the missing end is completed from the germline J gene. V lost 0 bases, J lost 6 bases, and 4 bases lay in between. Germline V gene data show CDR1 as LGHNA and CDR2 as YNLKQL (reference sequence). The CDR3 totals 12 residues.

This clone was seen a few times. Gene names refer to mouse genes. Coverage ceases 1 residue before the CDR3 finishes, and the germline J gene fills in the end. V and J are TRBV26 and TRBJ1-3; TRBD1 matches 9 bases. Germline V CDR1 and CDR2: KGHPV, FQNQEV (reference sequence). Germline trimming cut 3 bases from V and 2 bases from J; bases unmatched to any gene: 2. The CDR3 spans 15 residues. Incomplete CDR3 DNA: TGTGCCAGCAGTCTTAGGACAGGGGCTGGAAATACGCTCTAT. Its translation is CASSLRTGAGNTLY. The complete CDR3 sequence is CASSLRTGAGNTLYF.

About this clone: The gene symbols are mouse symbols. Read coverage stops 1 residue before the CDR3 terminus; the germline J gene supplies the remainder. The gene calls are TRBV13-1 and TRBJ2-5, with 9 bases that match TRBD1. Germline trimming cut 3 bases from V and 6 bases from J; bases unmatched to any gene: 2. From germline, CDR1 is NSHNY and CDR2 SYGAGN. The CDR3 length is 13 residues. This chain's CDR3 is CASSAGTGDTQYF. CDR3 DNA, as far as it was read: TGTGCCAGCAGTGCCGGGACAGGGGACACCCAGTAC.

On this clone: Mouse germline and gene names are used. The sequence runs out 1 residue before the end of the CDR3; the remainder is reconstructed from the germline J gene. V is TRBV4 and J is TRBJ1-5, with 7 bases lining up with TRBD1. This CDR3 is 14 amino acids long. Trimming at V came to 4 bases and at J to 1 base, leaving 1 base not matched to a gene. From germline, CDR1 is LGHDT and CDR2 YNNKQL (reference sequence). CDR3 bases read: TGTGCCAGCAGCTGGGACAGCAACAACCAGGCTCCGCTT. Protein sequence: CASSWDSNNQAPL. The entire CDR3 is CASSWDSNNQAPLF.

Concerning this clone: All gene names here are mouse names. Read sequence stops 1 residue before the CDR3 end, and the germline J gene provides the missing end. The V and J genes are TRBV1 and TRBJ1-1, with D perhaps TRBD1 (6 bases). V lost 4 bases and J 1 base, leaving 7 bases between the germline ends. Germline V CDR1 and CDR2: NSQYPW, LRSPGD (reference sequence). This CDR3 has 13 amino acids. CDR3 DNA (partial): TGCACCTGCAGTGTACAGGGAAACACAGAAGTCTTC. The encoded protein is CTCSVQGNTEVF. The CDR3 as a whole reads CTCSVQGNTEVFF.

A word on this clone: Genes and germline are mouse. CDR3 sequence: CGAREQTGGGTEVFF. The CDR3 bases that were read are TGTGGTGCTAGGGAACAGACAGGGGGCGGCACAGAAGTCTTC. The genes are TRBV20 and TRBJ1-1, with TRBD1 matching 10 bases. The read stops 1 residue short of the end of the CDR3; the missing end is completed from the germline J gene. CDR1 and CDR2 from the germline V gene are GFQATS and STVNSAI. J gave up 4 bases and V 0 bases, and 5 bases lay outside the gene matches. This CDR3 is 15 amino acids long.

On this clone: These gene names are mouse names. Read coverage stops 1 residue before the CDR3 terminus; the germline J gene supplies the remainder. V is TRBV16 and J is TRBJ1-2; D unresolved. Germline V gene sequence: CDR1 SGHSA, CDR2 FRNQAP. The V gene lost 2 bases and the J gene lost 1 base, with 5 bases spanning the gap. This CDR3 is 13 amino acids long. The part of the CDR3 DNA that was read is TGTGCAAGCAGCTTACGCAGAAACTCCGACTACACC. This encodes CASSLRRNSDYT. The entire CDR3 protein reads CASSLRRNSDYTF.

As regards this clone: Any gene name here is a mouse gene name. The read terminates 1 residue ahead of where the CDR3 ends, so the germline J gene completes it. This rearrangement joins TRBV20 to TRBJ1-2; TRBD1 matches 11 bases. CDR1 and CDR2 (germline): GFQATS, STVNSAI. This CDR3 spans 14 amino acids. Trimming cost V 0 bases and J 3 bases; bases outside gene matches: 0. CDR3 DNA, as far as it was read: TGTGGTGCTAGGGAGGGACAGGGGGACTCCGACTACACC. This gives the protein CGAREGQGDSDYT. The whole CDR3 reads CGAREGQGDSDYTF.